These 20 T cell receptor beta chains came from one sample sequenced in a study of CD8+ T cells in alopecia areata. Treatment meaning: oral pan-JAK inhibitor, 5-10 mg twice daily. Extraction and reverse transcription of RNA yielded cDNA as the sequencing template. Profiling relied on immunoSEQ multiplex PCR, and the TCRdb table lists in-frame clones only, not all of them. The data contain approximately 300,000 clones, 58% of them singletons. The sequences come from CD4+ T cells sorted from blood, collected at week 24, from a patient treated with tofacitinib. Receptors originate from a human donor with alopecia areata.

This clone was seen more than once but under ten times. The chain has TRBV7-6 and TRBJ1-2; D is unresolved. The CDR3 covers 16 residues. The V gene's germline CDR1 is SGHVS and CDR2 FNYEAQ. The V and J ends lost 4 bases and 7 bases respectively, with 22 bases between them. The chain's CDR3 is CASSSLAVPPLGGYTF. The CDR3 nucleotides are TGTGCCAGCAGCTCCCTGGCAGTTCCTCCCTTGGGTGGCTACACCTTC. The variable domain in full, completed from reference TRBV7-6 and TRBJ1-2, reads GAGVSQSPRYKVTKRGQDVALRCDPISGHVSLYWYRQALGQGPEFLTYFNYEAQQDKSGLPNDRFSAERPEGSISTLTIQRTEQRDSAMYRCASSSLAVPPLGGYTFGSGTRLTVV.

The chain combines TRBV5-1 with TRBJ2-5; unclear D gene. The V and J ends lost 1 base and 5 bases respectively, with 9 bases between them. This CDR3 spans 13 amino acids. The germline V gene encodes CDR1 SGHRS and CDR2 YFSETQ. CDR3 protein: CASSLTKWETQYF. CDR3 in DNA: TGCGCCAGCAGCTTGACTAAGTGGGAGACCCAGTACTTC.

Only a few counts were recorded for this clone. The chain links TRBV2 to TRBJ2-1; a possible D gene is TRBD1 (6 bases). Deletions cut 6 bases from V and 2 bases from J, with 17 bases between. The CDR3 spans 16 residues. CDR1 is SNHLY and CDR2 is FYNNEI in the germline V gene. The DNA of the CDR3 is TGTGCCAGCAGGGAGGACACAGGGAACCCCTACAATGAGCAGTTCTTC. This gives the protein CASREDTGNPYNEQFF. Variable domain in full (rest from reference TRBV2 and TRBJ2-1): EPEVTQTPSHQVTQMGQEVILRCVPISNHLYFYWYRQILGQKVEFLVSFYNNEISEKSEIFDDQFSVERPDGSNFTLKIRSTKLEDSAMYFCASREDTGNPYNEQFFGPGTRLTVL.

V gene TRBV30 combines with J gene TRBJ1-2, with D perhaps TRBD1 (6 bases). The germline V gene encodes CDR1 GTSNPN and CDR2 SVGIG (reference sequence). This CDR3 has 13 residues. V was pared by 2 bases and J by 3 bases, with 10 bases between. The CDR3 DNA is TGTGCCTGGAGTCAGGGGCGGGACTATGGCTACACCTTC. Translation gives CAWSQGRDYGYTF.

This clone was picked up a small number of times. The CDR3 sequence is CASRALAGALQETQYF. The CDR3 DNA reads TGTGCCAGCAGGGCACTAGCGGGGGCGCTCCAAGAGACCCAGTACTTC. The gene calls are TRBV2 and TRBJ2-5, with 11 positions matching TRBD2. J was trimmed by 1 base and V by 6 bases; bases with no gene match: 7. This CDR3 is built from 16 residues. CDR1 is SNHLY, CDR2 FYNNEI, per germline.

The chain couples TRBV18 to TRBJ1-5; a possible D gene is TRBD1 (5 bases). Deletions cut 5 bases from V and 4 bases from J, with 18 bases between. Per germline, CDR1 KGHSH and CDR2 LQKENI. The CDR3 is 16 residues long. The chain's CDR3 is CASSSSRVNLNQPQHF. The CDR3 DNA is TGTGCCAGCTCAAGCAGCAGGGTAAATCTGAATCAGCCCCAGCATTTT.

The chain uses TRBV2 and TRBJ2-1, with TRBD2 matching 15 bases. V gave up 6 bases and J gave up 1 base; unmatched junction bases: 1. The CDR3 covers 16 residues. Germline CDR1 and CDR2: SNHLY and FYNNEI. In DNA form, the CDR3 reads TGTGCCAGCAGCGGGACTAGCGGGGGGTCCTACAATGAGCAGTTCTTC. Translation gives CASSGTSGGSYNEQFF.

The sample holds a few counts of this clone. The gene calls are TRBV7-2 and TRBJ2-7, with TRBD2 identical over 8 bases. CDR3 size: 15 residues. CDR1 and CDR2 from the germline V gene are SGHTA and FQGNSA. The V segment lost 2 bases and the J segment 4 bases; nucleotides outside the gene matches: 7. CDR3 in amino acids: CASSLYPGGKYEQYF. The DNA for the CDR3 is TGTGCCAGCAGCTTATATCCGGGGGGGAAGTACGAGCAGTACTTC.

The chain recombines TRBV4-1 with TRBJ1-6; D gene uncertain. CDR3 length: 15 amino acids. Trimming pared 0 bases from V and 9 bases from J, leaving 12 bases between. Germline V CDR1 and CDR2: MGHRA, YSYEKL. The CDR3 DNA is TGCGCCAGCAGCCAAGACTCCCAGGAATCTTCACCCCTCCACTTT. Translating it yields CASSQDSQESSPLHF.

CDR3 protein: CASSQSRQGAYEQYF. In DNA form, the CDR3 reads TGTGCCAGCAGCCAATCCAGACAGGGGGCTTACGAGCAGTACTTC. This chain links TRBV4-2 with TRBJ2-7; the match to TRBD1 covers 10 bases. The junction had 5 bases not matched to a gene; V was cut back by 2 bases and J by 4 bases. Germline assignment: CDR1 LGHNA and CDR2 YNFKEQ. The CDR3 is made up of 15 amino acids.

This clone has just one count. The chain links TRBV5-1 to TRBJ2-3, with D hard to call. Trimming removed 0 bases at V and 4 bases at J, with 12 bases between. This CDR3 is 15 amino acids long. Germline V gene data show CDR1 as SGHRS and CDR2 as YFSETQ. As DNA, the CDR3 is TGCGCCAGCAGCTTGGCCCTAAGAGGCGCAGATACGCAGTATTTT. Translation gives CASSLALRGADTQYF.

Here the CDR3 DNA reads TGTGCCAGCAGTCCTCCCGTTGTGGGGACAGCCCTGAAGTACTTC. This sequence encodes CASSPPVVGTALKYF. The V gene is TRBV28, the J gene TRBJ2-4; 7 bases are a match to TRBD1. The germline V gene encodes CDR1 MDHEN and CDR2 SYDVKM. V gave up 5 bases and J gave up 14 bases; unmatched junction bases: 18. The CDR3 extends over 15 amino acids.

The rearrangement joins TRBV5-1 to TRBJ1-6, with 10 bases fitting TRBD1. CDR3 size: 15 residues. The germline V gene has CDR1 SGHRS and CDR2 YFSETQ. V lost 0 bases and J lost 7; bases outside the gene matches: 1. The CDR3 DNA reads TGCGCCAGCAGCTTGGGGGACAGGGGAAATTCACCCCTCCACTTT. Encoded protein: CASSLGDRGNSPLHF.

The chain couples TRBV7-2 to TRBJ2-4; D is undetermined. CDR1 and CDR2 (germline): SGHTA, FQGNSA. Deletions cut 1 base from V and 1 base from J, with 5 bases between. This CDR3 spans 14 amino acids. The CDR3 nucleotides are TGTGCCAGCAGCTTAGGAGTGGCCAAAAACATTCAGTACTTC. Protein product: CASSLGVAKNIQYF.

The chain combines TRBV21-1 with TRBJ2-1. TRBV21-1 is flagged as a pseudogene. The CDR3 length is 9 residues. The CDR3 coding sequence is TGTGCCAGAGTCTATGAGCAGTTCTTC. Its translation: CARVYEQFF.

This clone was counted a single time. This chain joins TRBV9 and TRBJ1-4; no definite D call. Germline CDR1 reads SGDLS; CDR2 reads YYNGEE. Trimming took off 4 bases at V and 0 bases at J, with 7 bases between the two ends. The CDR3 consists of 14 residues. The CDR3 sequence is CASSRAATNEKLFF. For the CDR3, the DNA is TGTGCCAGCAGCAGGGCGGCAACTAATGAAAAACTGTTTTTT.

J is TRBJ2-1 and V is TRBV6-1; no definite D call. The germline CDR1 and CDR2 sequences are MNHNS and SASEGT. The CDR3 is made up of 15 amino acids. The ends were cut back, 1 base at V and 11 bases at J, with 18 bases in the middle. CDR3: CASSEEQYHQGQQFF. The CDR3, as DNA: TGTGCCAGCAGTGAAGAGCAGTATCATCAAGGGCAGCAGTTCTTC.

V usage is TRBV4-1 and J usage is TRBJ2-2, with 9 bases aligning to TRBD2. The CDR3 spans 15 residues. V was clipped by 4 bases and J by 7 bases; unmatched bases: 7. Germline CDR1 is MGHRA and CDR2 is YSYEKL. The CDR3 DNA is TGCGCCAGCAGCCTCGGACTAGCGTATGACGGGGAGCTGTTTTTT. Residues: CASSLGLAYDGELFF.

The rearrangement uses TRBV25-1 and TRBJ2-5, with 12 bases fitting TRBD1. Germline V gene sequence: CDR1 MGHDK, CDR2 SYGVNS. This CDR3 has 18 residues. Unmatched junction bases numbered 15, after V lost 6 bases and J lost 4 bases. CDR3 DNA sequence: TGTGCCAGCAGCCGGCGGGGGACAGGGGGCCGTGTAAGAGAGACCCAGTACTTC. Protein: CASSRRGTGGRVRETQYF. The full variable domain, with the rest looked up from reference TRBV25-1 and TRBJ2-5, is EADIYQTPRYLVIGTGKKITLECSQTMGHDKMYWYQQDPGMELHLIHYSYGVNSTEKGDLSSESTVSRIRTEHFPLTLESARPSHTSQYLCASSRRGTGGRVRETQYFGPGTRLLVL.

The genes are TRBV7-9 and TRBJ1-2, with D unclear. The CDR3 covers 13 residues. Germline CDR1 SEHNR, CDR2 FQNEAQ (reference sequence). V gave up 2 bases and J gave up 5 bases, with 9 bases separating them. CDR3 sequence (DNA): TGTGCCAGCAGCTTAATGAGAGAGTATGGCTACACCTTC. Amino acids: CASSLMREYGYTF. The variable domain in full, completed from reference TRBV7-9 and TRBJ1-2, reads DTGVSQNPRHKITKRGQNVTFRCDPISEHNRLYWYRQTLGQGPEFLTYFQNEAQLEKSRLLSDRFSAERPKGSFSTLEIQRTEQGDSAMYLCASSLMREYGYTFGSGTRLTVV.